This T cell receptor (beta chain) was found in a study of T-cell memory formation after mild COVID-19. The wider study: TCR clusters mostly belonged to single donors. Broader study findings: Clones contracting over day 15 to 85 were CD4/CD8 balanced, with later expanders leaning CD4+.

Each CDR3 protein gets one entry after TCRdb re-called the 5' RACE reads with MiXCR. The profile covers 150,000 to 200,000 distinct CDR3 sequences, with approximately 15% appearing a single time and 12% to 15% taken by the ten largest. This clonotype was picked up a small number of times. The antigen is not known. This CDR3 is 15 amino acids long. The germline gives CDR1 SEHNR, CDR2 FQNEAQ (reference sequence). V lost 5 bases to trimming and J lost 3 bases, with 16 bases between them. The specimen sequenced was PBMCs or a T cell subset sorted from them (not recorded which). The chain carries TRBV7-9 and TRBJ1-1, with D unresolved. This sequence was found in an adult woman who had mild COVID-19 (a few samples of this study predate the infection). Cell type and time point are not known. CDR3 coding DNA: TGTGCCAGCAGCCCGCGGAGAAATGGGGACACTGAAGCTTTCTTT. Residues: CASSPRRNGDTEAFF.